This TCR beta chain originates from a study of blood T cells in healthy people across ages. Overall study findings and caveats: Diversity was estimated from one million T cells, and these estimates were considered underestimates.

PCR was performed a second time for roughly 6 to 12 cycles using a sample-barcoded 5' primer and a J-beta primer mix. One entry per CDR3 protein, called by TCRdb with MiXCR from the 5' RACE reads. The sample holds more than 1,000,000 distinct CDR3 sequences; about 23% are singletons and the top ten take around 0.75%. With V trimmed by 4 bases and J by 5 bases, 10 bases remained unmatched. The CDR3 is made up of 17 amino acids. About this clonotype: The antigen is unknown.

This sample was also put to use in a study of T cells of mothers and their children. From that paper: The TCR beta CDR3 read count exceeded 9 million for each mother and was about 3.1 million for each child. Slightly higher but non-significant overlap marked related mother-child pairs versus unrelated pairs.

The rearrangement uses TRBV12-3 or TRBV12-4 and TRBJ2-1; 11 bases map to TRBD2. This receptor was taken from a girl aged 2-10 years in good health. Material: blood. The CDR3 spells CASSSSYLAGGNNEQFF. The CDR3 coding sequence is TGTGCCAGCAGTTCAAGTTATCTAGCGGGGGGCAACAATGAGCAGTTCTTC.